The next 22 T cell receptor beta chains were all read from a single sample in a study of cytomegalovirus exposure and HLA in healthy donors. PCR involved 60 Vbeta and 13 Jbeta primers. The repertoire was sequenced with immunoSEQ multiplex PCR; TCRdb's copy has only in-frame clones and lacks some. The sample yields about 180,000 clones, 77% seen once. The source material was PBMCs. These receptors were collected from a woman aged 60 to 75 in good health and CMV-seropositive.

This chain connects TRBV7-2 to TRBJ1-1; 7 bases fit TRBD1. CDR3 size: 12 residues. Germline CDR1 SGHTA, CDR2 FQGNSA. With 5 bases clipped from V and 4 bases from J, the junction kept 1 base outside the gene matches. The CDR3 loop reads CASSTGVTEAFF. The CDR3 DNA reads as TGTGCCAGCAGCACAGGGGTCACTGAAGCTTTCTTT. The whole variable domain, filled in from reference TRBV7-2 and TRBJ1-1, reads GAGVSQSPSNKVTEKGKDVELRCDPISGHTALYWYRQSLGQGLEFLIYFQGNSAPDKSGLPSDRFSAERTGGSVSTLTIQRTQQEDSAVYLCASSTGVTEAFFGQGTRLTVV.

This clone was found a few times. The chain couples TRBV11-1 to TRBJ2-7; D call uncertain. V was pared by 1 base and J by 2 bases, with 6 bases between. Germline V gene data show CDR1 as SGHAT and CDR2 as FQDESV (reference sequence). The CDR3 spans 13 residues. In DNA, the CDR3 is TGTGCCAGCAGCTTAGGGCTGACCTACGAGCAGTACTTC. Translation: CASSLGLTYEQYF.

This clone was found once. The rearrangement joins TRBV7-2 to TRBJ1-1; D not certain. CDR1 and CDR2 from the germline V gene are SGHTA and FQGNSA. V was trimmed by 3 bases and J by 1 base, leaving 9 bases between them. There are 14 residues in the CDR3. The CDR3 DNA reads TGTGCCAGCAGCTTGGCAGTCGCGAACACTGAAGCTTTCTTT. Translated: CASSLAVANTEAFF. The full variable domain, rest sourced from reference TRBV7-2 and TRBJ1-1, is GAGVSQSPSNKVTEKGKDVELRCDPISGHTALYWYRQSLGQGLEFLIYFQGNSAPDKSGLPSDRFSAERTGGSVSTLTIQRTQQEDSAVYLCASSLAVANTEAFFGQGTRLTVV.

CDR3 coding DNA: TGTGCCATCAGTGAGTCAGCGACGGACCAAGAGACCCAGTACTTC. It yields the protein CAISESATDQETQYF. This chain uses TRBV10-3 with TRBJ2-5; D call uncertain. The CDR3 has 15 amino acids. Germline V lookup: CDR1 ENHRY, CDR2 SYGVKD. The germline V and J ends were trimmed by 0 bases and 0 bases, with 8 bases remaining between them.

The CDR3 is CASSTGNSQDTDTQYF. The CDR3 DNA sequence: TGTGCCAGCAGCACCGGCAATTCACAGGACACAGATACGCAGTATTTT. V is TRBV21-1 and J is TRBJ2-3; TRBD1, the table's D call, was not compared with the DNA. TRBV21-1 is designated a pseudogene. The CDR3 contains 16 residues.

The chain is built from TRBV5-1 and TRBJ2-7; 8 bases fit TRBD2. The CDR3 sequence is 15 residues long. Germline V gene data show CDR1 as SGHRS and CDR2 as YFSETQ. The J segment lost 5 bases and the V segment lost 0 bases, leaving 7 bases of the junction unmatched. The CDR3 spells CASSLEAGAEDEQYF. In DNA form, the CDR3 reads TGCGCCAGCAGCTTGGAAGCGGGGGCGGAGGACGAGCAGTACTTC. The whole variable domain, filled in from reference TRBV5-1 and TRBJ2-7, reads KAGVTQTPRYLIKTRGQQVTLSCSPISGHRSVSWYQQTPGQGLQFLFEYFSETQRNKGNFPGRFSGRQFSNSRSEMNVSTLELGDSALYLCASSLEAGAEDEQYFGPGTRLTVT.

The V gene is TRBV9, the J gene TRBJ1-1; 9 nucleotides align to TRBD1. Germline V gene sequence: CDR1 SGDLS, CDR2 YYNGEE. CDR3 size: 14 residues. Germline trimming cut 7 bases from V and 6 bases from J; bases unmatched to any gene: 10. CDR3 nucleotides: TGTGCCAGCGGAGAAACAGGGGGCCCTTCTGAAGCTTTCTTT. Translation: CASGETGGPSEAFF. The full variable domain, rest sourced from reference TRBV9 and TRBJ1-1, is DSGVTQTPKHLITATGQRVTLRCSPRSGDLSVYWYQQSLDQGLQFLIQYYNGEERAKGNILERFSAQQFPDLHSELNLSSLELGDSALYFCASGETGGPSEAFFGQGTRLTVV.

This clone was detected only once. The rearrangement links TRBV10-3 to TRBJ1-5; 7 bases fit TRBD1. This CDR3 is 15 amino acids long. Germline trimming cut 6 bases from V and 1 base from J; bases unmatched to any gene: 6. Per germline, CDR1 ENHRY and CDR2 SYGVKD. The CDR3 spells CAISPGTESNQPQHF. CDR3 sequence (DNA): TGTGCCATCAGCCCGGGGACAGAAAGCAATCAGCCCCAGCATTTT.

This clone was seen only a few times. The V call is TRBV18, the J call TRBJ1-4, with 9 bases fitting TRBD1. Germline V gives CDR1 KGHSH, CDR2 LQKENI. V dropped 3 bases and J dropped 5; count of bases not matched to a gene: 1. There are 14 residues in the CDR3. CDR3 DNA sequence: TGTGCCAGCTCACCCGGGACAGGGAATGAAAAACTGTTTTTT. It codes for CASSPGTGNEKLFF.

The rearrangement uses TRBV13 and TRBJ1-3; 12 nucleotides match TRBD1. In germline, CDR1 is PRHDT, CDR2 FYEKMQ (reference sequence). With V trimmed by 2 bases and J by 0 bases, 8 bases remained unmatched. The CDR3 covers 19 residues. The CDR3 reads CASSLPGTGGAGSGNTIYF. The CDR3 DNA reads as TGTGCCAGCAGCTTACCCGGGACAGGGGGCGCGGGCTCTGGAAACACCATATATTTT. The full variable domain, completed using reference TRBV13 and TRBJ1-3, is AAGVIQSPRHLIKEKRETATLKCYPIPRHDTVYWYQQGPGQDPQFLISFYEKMQSDKGSIPDRFSAQQFSDYHSELNMSSLELGDSALYFCASSLPGTGGAGSGNTIYFGEGSWLTVV.

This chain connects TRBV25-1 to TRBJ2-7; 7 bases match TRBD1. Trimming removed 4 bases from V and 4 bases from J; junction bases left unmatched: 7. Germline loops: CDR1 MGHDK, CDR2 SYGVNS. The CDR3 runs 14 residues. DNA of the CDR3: TGTGCCAGCAGTGGACAGGGCGAGGGGTACGAGCAGTACTTC. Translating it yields CASSGQGEGYEQYF.

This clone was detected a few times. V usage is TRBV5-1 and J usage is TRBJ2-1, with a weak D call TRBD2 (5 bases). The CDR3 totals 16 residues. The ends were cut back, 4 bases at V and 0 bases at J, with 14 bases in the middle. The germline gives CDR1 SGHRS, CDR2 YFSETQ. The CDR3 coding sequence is TGCGCCAGCAGCCTCGGACTTTCCAGCTCCTACAATGAGCAGTTCTTC. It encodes CASSLGLSSSYNEQFF.

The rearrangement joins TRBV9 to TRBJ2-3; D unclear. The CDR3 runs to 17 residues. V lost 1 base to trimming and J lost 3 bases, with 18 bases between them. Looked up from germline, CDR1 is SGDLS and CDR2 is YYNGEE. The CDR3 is CASSVMATLGRTDTQYF. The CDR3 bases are TGTGCCAGCAGCGTAATGGCTACCCTAGGTCGTACAGATACGCAGTATTTT.

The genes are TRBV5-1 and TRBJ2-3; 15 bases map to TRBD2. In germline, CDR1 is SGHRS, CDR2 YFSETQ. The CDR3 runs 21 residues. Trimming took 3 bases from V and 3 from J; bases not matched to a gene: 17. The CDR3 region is CASSWITAGTSGGIGTDTQYF. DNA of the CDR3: TGCGCCAGCAGCTGGATTACCGCCGGGACTAGCGGGGGGATCGGAACAGATACGCAGTATTTT.

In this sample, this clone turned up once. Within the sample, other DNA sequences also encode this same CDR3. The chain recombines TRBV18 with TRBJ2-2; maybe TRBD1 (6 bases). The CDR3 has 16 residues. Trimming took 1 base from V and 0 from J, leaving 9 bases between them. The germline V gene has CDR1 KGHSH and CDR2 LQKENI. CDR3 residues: CASSPQQGTNTGELFF. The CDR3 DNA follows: TGTGCCAGCTCACCACAACAGGGTACGAACACCGGGGAGCTGTTTTTT. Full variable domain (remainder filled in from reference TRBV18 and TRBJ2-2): NAGVMQNPRHLVRRRGQEARLRCSPMKGHSHVYWYRQLPEEGLKFMVYLQKENIIDESGMPKERFSAEFPKEGPSILRIQQVVRGDSAAYFCASSPQQGTNTGELFFGEGSRLTVL.

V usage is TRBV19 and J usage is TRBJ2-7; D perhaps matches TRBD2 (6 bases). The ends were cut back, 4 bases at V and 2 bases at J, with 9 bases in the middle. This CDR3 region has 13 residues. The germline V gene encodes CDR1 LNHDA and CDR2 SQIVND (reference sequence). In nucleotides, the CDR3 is TGTGCCAGTAGTAGCGGGAACACCTACGAGCAGTACTTC. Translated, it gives CASSSGNTYEQYF.

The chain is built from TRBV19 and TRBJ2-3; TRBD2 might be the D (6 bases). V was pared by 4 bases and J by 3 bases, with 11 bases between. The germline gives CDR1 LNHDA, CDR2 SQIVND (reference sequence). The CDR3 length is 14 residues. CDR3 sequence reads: CASSSDGLTDTQYF. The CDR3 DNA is TGTGCCAGTAGTAGTGACGGACTAACAGATACGCAGTATTTT.

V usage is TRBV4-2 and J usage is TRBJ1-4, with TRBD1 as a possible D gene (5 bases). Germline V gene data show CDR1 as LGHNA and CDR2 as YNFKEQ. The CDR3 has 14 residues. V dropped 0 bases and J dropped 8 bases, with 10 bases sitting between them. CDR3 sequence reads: CASSQDRTREKLFF. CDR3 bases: TGTGCCAGCAGCCAAGATCGGACACGAGAAAAACTGTTTTTT.

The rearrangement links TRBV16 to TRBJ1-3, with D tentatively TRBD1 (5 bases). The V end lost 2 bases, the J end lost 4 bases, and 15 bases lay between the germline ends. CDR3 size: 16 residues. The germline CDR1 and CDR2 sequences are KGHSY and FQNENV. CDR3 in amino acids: CASSQRDRDFGNTIYF. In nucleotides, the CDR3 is TGTGCCAGCAGCCAACGGGACCGGGACTTCGGAAACACCATATATTTT.

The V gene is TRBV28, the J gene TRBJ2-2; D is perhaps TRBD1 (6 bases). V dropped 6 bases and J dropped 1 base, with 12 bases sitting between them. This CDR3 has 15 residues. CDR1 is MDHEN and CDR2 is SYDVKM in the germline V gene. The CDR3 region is CASRTGNWNTGELFF. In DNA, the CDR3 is TGTGCCAGCAGAACAGGGAATTGGAACACCGGGGAGCTGTTTTTT.

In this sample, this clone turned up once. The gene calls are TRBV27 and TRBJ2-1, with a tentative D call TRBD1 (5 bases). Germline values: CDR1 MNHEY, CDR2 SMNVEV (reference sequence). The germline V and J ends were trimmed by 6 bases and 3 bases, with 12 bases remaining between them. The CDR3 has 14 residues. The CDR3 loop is CASSPDSYYNEQFF. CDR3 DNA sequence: TGTGCCAGCAGCCCTGACAGTTACTACAATGAGCAGTTCTTC.

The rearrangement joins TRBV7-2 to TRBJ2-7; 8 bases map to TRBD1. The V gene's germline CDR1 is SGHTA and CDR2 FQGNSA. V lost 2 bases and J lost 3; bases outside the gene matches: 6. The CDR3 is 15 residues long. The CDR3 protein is CASSLSSDRGYEQYF. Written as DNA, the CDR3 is TGTGCCAGCAGCTTATCCTCAGACAGGGGCTACGAGCAGTACTTC.